This TCR beta chain was identified during a study of T cell responses to AZD1222 COVID-19 vaccine (dated by TCRdb to the early 2020s). Broadly, across the study: TCR sequencing was performed for 230 to 250 trial participants, of whom some 200 were given two doses of AZD1222 and some 26 were given two doses of MenACWY control vaccine. Trial participants were enrolled into age subgroups of 18-55, 56-69 and 70-plus years, which contained approximately 150, 28 and 58 TCR-sequenced participants, respectively.

The CDR3 regions of human TCRbeta chains were analyzed by immunosequencing. Under the source paper's analysis protocol: TCRs in the repertoires were compared against a reference library of SARS-CoV-2-specific TCRs that had been generated with the MIRA antigen-specificity platform. Breadth was defined as the fraction of unique TCRs that were SARS-CoV-2-associated. Depth was defined as the fraction of total T cells that were SARS-CoV-2-associated. Using the MIRA data, every spike-specific TCR was mapped to the spike region that the TCR reacted to and assigned to either a CD4 or a CD8 class. Log10-transformed breadth and depth values were compared by one-way ANOVA with Sidak's multiple comparisons tests. The clones in this table, taken by TCRdb from immuneACCESS, are in-frame only. Not every clone is retained; where verified, under half of the shortfall comes from an unresolved V gene, and the cause of the rest is unknown. V and J calls and clone size come straight from that table; D and trimming were deduced from the DNA. Here the sample has some 150,000 clones; 90% to 95% occur a single time. The top ten hold 1.5% of the sample.

Measured from the cysteine to the phenylalanine, the CDR3 is 18 residues long. Kept here is only the CDR3 DNA, which spans 54 bases and is read in frame from base 1. The germline V gene supplies CDR1 SGHRS and CDR2 YFSETQ. The germline ends are 29 bases apart after V is trimmed by 6 bases and J by 4 bases. Of note for this clone: Its target antigen remains unknown. Base qualities were left out, and no much larger clone turns up one base away.

The full study reports these points: Conclusions about previously exposed vaccinees are limited, since just 5 to 7 AZD1222 recipients were seropositive for SARS-CoV-2 at baseline. Because no samples from the day 14 peak response were available, repertoires could be characterized only after the peak T cell response. Reportedly, close to half of the unique spike-specific TCRs recognized epitopes lying outside the regions that are mutated in the B.1.351 and B.1.1.7 variants. In the small 56-69-year group, the increase in depth fell short of significance, most likely because of low power. Participants were mostly white British and included more females than males, and it was suggested by the authors that clonal diversity may have been underestimated. Vaccine-associated CD4 TCRs spanned the whole spike protein, with dominant responses in regions 160-218 and 743-854. A significant rise in spike-specific TCR breadth and depth was observed after two AZD1222 doses relative to day 0 and relative to MenACWY recipients.

This specimen's time point label, per the study, means: about 28 days (+/-7) after the second vaccine dose. AZD1222 recipients with second doses at about 4 weeks or about 12 weeks were pooled, because spike-specific TCR depth and breadth did not differ between schedules. Vaccinee samples were obtained from the UK trials COV001 and COV002, which included a single-blind randomized controlled phase 2/3 trial of AZD1222 (ChAdOx1 nCoV-19) in healthy adults. Trial participant PBMC samples were collected at day 0 and day 28 after the second dose for TCRbeta chain sequencing. This TCR came from an adult who received the AZD1222 COVID-19 vaccine. The sequence links TRBV5-1 to TRBJ2-7; the D region may be TRBD1 or TRBD2, each matching 6 bases equally. The specimen comprised peripheral blood, sampled 28 days after the second AZD1222 dose. CDR3 sequence: CASNAGMMGGRESYEQYF. The DNA sequence reads TGCGCCAGCAACGCAGGGATGATGGGGGGCCGCGAGTCGTACGAGCAGTACTTC.